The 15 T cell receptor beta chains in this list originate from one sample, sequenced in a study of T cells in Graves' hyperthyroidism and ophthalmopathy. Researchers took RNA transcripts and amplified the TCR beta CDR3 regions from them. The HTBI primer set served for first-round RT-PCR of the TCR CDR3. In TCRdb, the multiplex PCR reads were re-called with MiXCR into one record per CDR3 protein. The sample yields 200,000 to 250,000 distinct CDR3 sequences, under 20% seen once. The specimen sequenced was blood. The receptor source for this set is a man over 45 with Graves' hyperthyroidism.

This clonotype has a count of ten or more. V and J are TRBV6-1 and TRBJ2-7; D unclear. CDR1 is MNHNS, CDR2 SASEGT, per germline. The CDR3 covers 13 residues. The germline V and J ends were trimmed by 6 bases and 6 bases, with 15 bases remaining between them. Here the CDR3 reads CASRITTVSEQYF. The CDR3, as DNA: TGTGCCAGCAGAATTACGACTGTGAGCGAGCAGTACTTC.

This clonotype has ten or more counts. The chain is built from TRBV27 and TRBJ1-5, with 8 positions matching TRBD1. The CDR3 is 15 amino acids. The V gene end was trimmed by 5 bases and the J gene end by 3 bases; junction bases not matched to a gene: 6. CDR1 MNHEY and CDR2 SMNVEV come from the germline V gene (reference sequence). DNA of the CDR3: TGTGCCAGCAGTCCGGGACAGGTCCACAATCAGCCCCAGCATTTT. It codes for CASSPGQVHNQPQHF.

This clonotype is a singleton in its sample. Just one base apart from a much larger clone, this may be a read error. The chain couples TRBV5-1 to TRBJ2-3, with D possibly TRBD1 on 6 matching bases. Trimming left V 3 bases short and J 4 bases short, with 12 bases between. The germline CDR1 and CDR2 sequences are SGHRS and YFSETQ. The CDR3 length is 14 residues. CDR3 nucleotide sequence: TGCGCCAGCAGCTCACAGGGTGAGGCAGATACGCAGTATTTT. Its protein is CASSSQGEADTQYF.

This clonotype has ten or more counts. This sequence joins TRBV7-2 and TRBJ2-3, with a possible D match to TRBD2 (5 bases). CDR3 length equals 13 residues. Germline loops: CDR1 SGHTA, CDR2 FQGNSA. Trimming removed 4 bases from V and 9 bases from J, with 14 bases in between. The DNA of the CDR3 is TGTGCCAGCAGCTCCGGGATGGGAGAAACGCAGTATTTT. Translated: CASSSGMGETQYF. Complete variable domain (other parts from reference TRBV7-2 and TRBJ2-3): GAGVSQSPSNKVTEKGKDVELRCDPISGHTALYWYRQSLGQGLEFLIYFQGNSAPDKSGLPSDRFSAERTGGSVSTLTIQRTQQEDSAVYLCASSSGMGETQYFGPGTRLTVL.

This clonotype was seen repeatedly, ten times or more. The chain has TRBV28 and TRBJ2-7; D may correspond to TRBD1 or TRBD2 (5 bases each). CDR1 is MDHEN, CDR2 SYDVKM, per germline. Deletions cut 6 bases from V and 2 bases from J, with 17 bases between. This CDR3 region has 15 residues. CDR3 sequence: CASSSPGTRTYEQYF. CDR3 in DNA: TGTGCCAGCAGCTCCCCCGGGACGAGAACCTACGAGCAGTACTTC.

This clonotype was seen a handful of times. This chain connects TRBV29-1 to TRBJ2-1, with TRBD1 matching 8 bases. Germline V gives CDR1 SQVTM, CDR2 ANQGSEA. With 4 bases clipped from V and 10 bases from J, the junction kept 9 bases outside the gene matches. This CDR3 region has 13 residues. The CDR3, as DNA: TGCAGCGTTGCGCCAGGACAGGGTTCGGAGCAGTTCTTC. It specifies CSVAPGQGSEQFF.

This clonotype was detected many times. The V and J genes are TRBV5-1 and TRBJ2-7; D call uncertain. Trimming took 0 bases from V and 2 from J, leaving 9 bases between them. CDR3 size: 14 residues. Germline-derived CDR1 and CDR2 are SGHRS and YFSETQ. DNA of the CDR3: TGCGCCAGCAGCTTGGGGCAGCGTGCCTACGAGCAGTACTTC. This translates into CASSLGQRAYEQYF.

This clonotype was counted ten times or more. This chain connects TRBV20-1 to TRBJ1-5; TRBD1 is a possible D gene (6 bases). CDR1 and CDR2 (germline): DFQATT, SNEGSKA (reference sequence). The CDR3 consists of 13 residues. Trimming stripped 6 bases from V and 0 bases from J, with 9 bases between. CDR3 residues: CSALGASNQPQHF. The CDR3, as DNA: TGCAGTGCCCTGGGGGCTAGCAATCAGCCCCAGCATTTT.

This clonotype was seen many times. This CDR3 reads CASNQKYQETQYF. The CDR3 DNA follows: TGTGCCAGCAACCAAAAGTACCAAGAGACCCAGTACTTC. This chain connects TRBV7-9 to TRBJ2-5, with D uncertain. The CDR3 consists of 13 residues. Per germline, CDR1 SEHNR and CDR2 FQNEAQ (reference sequence). V lost 7 bases and J lost 0, with 9 bases in between.

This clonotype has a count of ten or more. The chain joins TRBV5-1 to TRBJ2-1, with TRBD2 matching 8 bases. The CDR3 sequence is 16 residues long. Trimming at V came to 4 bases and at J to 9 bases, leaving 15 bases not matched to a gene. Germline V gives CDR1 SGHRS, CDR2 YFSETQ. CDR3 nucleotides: TGCGCCAGCAGCACCGAACCCGCTCCTAGCGGGCCTGAGCAGTTCTTC. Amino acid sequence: CASSTEPAPSGPEQFF.

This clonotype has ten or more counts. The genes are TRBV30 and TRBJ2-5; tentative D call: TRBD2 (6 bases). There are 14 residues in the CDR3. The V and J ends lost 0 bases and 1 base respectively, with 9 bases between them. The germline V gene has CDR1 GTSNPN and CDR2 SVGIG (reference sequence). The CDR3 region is CAWSVLGLQETQYF. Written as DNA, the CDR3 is TGTGCCTGGAGTGTACTGGGACTCCAAGAGACCCAGTACTTC.

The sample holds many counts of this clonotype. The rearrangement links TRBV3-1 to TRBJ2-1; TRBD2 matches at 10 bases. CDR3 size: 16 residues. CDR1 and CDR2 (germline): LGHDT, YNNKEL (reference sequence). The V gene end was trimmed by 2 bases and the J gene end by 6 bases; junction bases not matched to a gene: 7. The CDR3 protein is CASSQFLAGVSNEQFF. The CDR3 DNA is TGTGCCAGCAGCCAATTCCTAGCGGGAGTTTCCAATGAGCAGTTCTTC.

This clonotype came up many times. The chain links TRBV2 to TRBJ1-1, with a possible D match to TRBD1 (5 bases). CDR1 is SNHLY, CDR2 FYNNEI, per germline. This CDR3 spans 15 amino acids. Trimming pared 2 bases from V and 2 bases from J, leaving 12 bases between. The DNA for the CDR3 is TGTGCCAGCAGTGAAACGCAGGGTTCCAACACTGAAGCTTTCTTT. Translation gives CASSETQGSNTEAFF.

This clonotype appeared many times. CDR3: CASSQGPAQFF. CDR3 bases: TGTGCCAGCAGTCAGGGACCGGCGCAGTTCTTC. The V call is TRBV11-2, the J call TRBJ2-1; D is tentatively TRBD1 or TRBD2 (5 bases each). Trimming shortened V by 6 bases and J by 12 bases, and 12 bases separated the two germline ends. Looked up from germline, CDR1 is SGHAT and CDR2 is FQNNGV. The CDR3 sequence is 11 residues long.

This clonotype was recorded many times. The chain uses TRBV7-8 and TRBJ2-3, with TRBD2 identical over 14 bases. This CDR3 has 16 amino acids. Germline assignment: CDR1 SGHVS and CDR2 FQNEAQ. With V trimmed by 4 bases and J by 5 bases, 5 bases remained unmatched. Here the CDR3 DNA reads TGTGCCAGCAGCTGGGGACTAGCGGGAGAAGGAGATACGCAGTATTTT. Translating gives CASSWGLAGEGDTQYF.